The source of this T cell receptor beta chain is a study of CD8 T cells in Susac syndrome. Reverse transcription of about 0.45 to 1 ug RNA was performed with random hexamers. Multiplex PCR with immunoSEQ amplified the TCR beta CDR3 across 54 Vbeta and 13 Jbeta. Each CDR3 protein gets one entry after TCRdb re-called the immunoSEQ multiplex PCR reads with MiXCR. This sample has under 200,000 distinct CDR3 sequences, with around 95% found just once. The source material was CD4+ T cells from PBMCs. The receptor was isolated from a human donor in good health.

CDR3 nucleotides: TGCGCCAGCAGCCAAGGCACTACCGGGACAGGGGGCGAAGAGACCCAGTACTTC. Residues: CASSQGTTGTGGEETQYF. V and J are TRBV4-3 and TRBJ2-5; 12 bases are a match to TRBD1. Germline CDR1 is LGHNA and CDR2 is YSLEER. Trimming removed 1 base from V and 3 bases from J; junction bases left unmatched: 9. CDR3 length equals 18 residues.